This T cell receptor (beta chain) was retrieved from a study of identical twins. Whole-study findings and limits: Weaker excess twin sharing was seen among beta out-of-frame sequences.

This clonotype came up once. Its cognate antigen is unknown. CDR1 is SGHRS, CDR2 YFSETQ, per germline. CDR3 length: 15 residues. V was clipped by 0 bases and J by 3 bases, with 13 bases between them. Using its own MiXCR run on the 5' RACE reads, TCRdb lists one record per CDR3 protein. The sample records some 790,000 distinct CDR3 sequences, around a sixth being singletons. These data also formed part of another study, on T cells expressing NK-cell markers. That investigation notes: A few donors' CD3+CD56-NKG2C+ cells were dominated by the same clonotypes.

The chain has TRBV5-1 and TRBJ2-7, with D perhaps being TRBD1 or TRBD2 (5 bases each). The receptor's source is a woman younger than 30 in good health. Sequenced: PBMCs. The CDR3 coding sequence is TGCGCCAGCAGCTTGGGGAGGATGGGGCGCTACGAGCAGTACTTC. Translating it yields CASSLGRMGRYEQYF.